This paragraph covers one T cell receptor beta chain sequence. The antigen is not known. Assembly of TCR beta libraries relied on iRepertoire HTBI primers together with Arm-PCR of CDR3 regions. Each CDR3 protein gets one entry after TCRdb re-called the multiplex PCR reads with MiXCR. The sample yields roughly 250,000 distinct CDR3 sequences, 18% seen once. The entry originates in a study of regulatory T cells in long-lasting Graves disease. The CDR3 length is 16 residues. CDR1 is DFQATT, CDR2 SNEGSKA, per germline (reference sequence). Trimming removed 0 bases from V and 0 bases from J, with 12 bases in between. Broader study findings: Persistent Graves' patients had lower TCR diversity than newly diagnosed ones. TRBV28 was favored in persistent disease, as were TRBJ1-2 and TRBJ2-5.

Specified time point: newly diagnosed GD, antithyroid drugs for less than 3 months. Following extraction of RNA from PBMCs, that RNA was used to make the TCR library. Peripheral blood, about 9 milliliters of it, was drawn into EDTA tubes. The same specimen was also included in a second study, on T cells in Graves' hyperthyroidism and ophthalmopathy.

The origin of this receptor is a woman aged 25-40 years with Graves disease. Sequences were derived from peripheral blood mononuclear cells (PBMCs), sampled at new diagnosis, from a patient treated with antithyroid drugs. This rearrangement joins TRBV20-1 to TRBJ1-3; unclear D gene. The CDR3 DNA follows: TGCAGTGCTAGAGATCCCCGGGGATCCTCTGGAAACACCATATATTTT. It translates to CSARDPRGSSGNTIYF.